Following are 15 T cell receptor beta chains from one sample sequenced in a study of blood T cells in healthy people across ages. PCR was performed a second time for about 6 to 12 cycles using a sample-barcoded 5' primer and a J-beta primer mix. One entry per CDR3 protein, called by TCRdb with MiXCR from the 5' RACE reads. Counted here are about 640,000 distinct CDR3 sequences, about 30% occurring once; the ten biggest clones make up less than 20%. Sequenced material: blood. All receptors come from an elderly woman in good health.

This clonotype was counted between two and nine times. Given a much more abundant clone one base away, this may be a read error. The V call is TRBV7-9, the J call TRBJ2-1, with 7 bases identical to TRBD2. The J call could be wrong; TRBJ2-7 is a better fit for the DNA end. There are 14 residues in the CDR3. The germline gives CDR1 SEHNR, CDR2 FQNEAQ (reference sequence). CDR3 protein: CATLRAGLYNEQYF. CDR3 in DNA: TGTGCCACCTTAAGAGCGGGGTTATACAATGAGCAGTACTTC.

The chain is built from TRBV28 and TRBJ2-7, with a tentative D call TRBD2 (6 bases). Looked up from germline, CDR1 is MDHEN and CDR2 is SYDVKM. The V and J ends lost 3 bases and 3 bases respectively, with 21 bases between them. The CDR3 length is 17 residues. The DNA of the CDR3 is TGTGCCAGCAGTTTGGGTTCGGGGGACGGGGATATCTACGAGCAGTACTTC. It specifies CASSLGSGDGDIYEQYF.

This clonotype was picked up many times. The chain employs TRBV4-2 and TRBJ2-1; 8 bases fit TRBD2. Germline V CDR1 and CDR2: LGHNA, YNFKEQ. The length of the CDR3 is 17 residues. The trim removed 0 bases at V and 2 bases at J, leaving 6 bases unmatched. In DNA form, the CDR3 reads TGTGCCAGCAGCCAAGATGGGAGCGGGGGCGCCTACAATGAGCAGTTCTTC. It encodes CASSQDGSGGAYNEQFF.

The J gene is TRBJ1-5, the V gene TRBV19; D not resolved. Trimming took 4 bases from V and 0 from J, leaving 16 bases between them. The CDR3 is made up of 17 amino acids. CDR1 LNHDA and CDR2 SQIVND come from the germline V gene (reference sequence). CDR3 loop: CASSTSDAVYSNQPQHF. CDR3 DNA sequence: TGTGCCAGTAGTACCTCCGACGCAGTCTATAGCAATCAGCCCCAGCATTTT.

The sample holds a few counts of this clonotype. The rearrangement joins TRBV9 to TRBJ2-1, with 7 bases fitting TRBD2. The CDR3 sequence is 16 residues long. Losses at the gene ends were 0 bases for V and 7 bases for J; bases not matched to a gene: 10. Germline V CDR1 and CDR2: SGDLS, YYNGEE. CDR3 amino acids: CASSVEGGLALNEQFF. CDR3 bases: TGTGCCAGCAGCGTAGAGGGAGGGTTGGCGTTAAATGAGCAGTTCTTC. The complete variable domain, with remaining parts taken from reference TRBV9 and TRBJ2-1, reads DSGVTQTPKHLITATGQRVTLRCSPRSGDLSVYWYQQSLDQGLQFLIQYYNGEERAKGNILERFSAQQFPDLHSELNLSSLELGDSALYFCASSVEGGLALNEQFFGPGTRLTVL.

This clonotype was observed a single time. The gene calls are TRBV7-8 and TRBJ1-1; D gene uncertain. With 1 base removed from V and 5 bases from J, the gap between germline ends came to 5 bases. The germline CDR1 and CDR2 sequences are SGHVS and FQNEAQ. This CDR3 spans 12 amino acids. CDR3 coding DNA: TGTGCCAGCAGCTTAGAACGGACTGAAGCTTTCTTT. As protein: CASSLERTEAFF.

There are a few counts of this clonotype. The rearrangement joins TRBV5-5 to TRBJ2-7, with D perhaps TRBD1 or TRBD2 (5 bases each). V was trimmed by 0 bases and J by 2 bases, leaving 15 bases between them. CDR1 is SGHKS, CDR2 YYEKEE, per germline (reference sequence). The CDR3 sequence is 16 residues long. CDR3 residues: CASSLARTGPPYEQYF. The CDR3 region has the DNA TGTGCCAGCAGCTTGGCCCGAACGGGACCGCCCTACGAGCAGTACTTC.

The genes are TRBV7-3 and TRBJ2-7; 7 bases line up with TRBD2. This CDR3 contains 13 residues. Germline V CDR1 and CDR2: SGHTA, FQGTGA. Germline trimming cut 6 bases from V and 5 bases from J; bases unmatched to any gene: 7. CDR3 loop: CASSKQRGDEQYF. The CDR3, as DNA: TGTGCCAGCAGTAAGCAACGGGGGGACGAGCAGTACTTC.

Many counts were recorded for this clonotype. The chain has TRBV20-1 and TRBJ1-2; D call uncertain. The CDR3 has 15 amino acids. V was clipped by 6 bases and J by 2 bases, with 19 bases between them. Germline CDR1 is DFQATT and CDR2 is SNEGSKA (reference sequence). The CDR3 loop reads CSAKRTGTPNYGYTF. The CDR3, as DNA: TGCAGTGCAAAGAGGACTGGAACTCCAAACTATGGCTACACCTTC.

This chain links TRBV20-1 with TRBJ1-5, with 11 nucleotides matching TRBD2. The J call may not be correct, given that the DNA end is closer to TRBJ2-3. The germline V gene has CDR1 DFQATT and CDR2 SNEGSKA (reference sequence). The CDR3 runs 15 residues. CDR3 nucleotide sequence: TGCAGTGCCTCCGAGACTAGCGGGGACACAGATACGCAGTATTTT. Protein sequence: CSASETSGDTDTQYF.

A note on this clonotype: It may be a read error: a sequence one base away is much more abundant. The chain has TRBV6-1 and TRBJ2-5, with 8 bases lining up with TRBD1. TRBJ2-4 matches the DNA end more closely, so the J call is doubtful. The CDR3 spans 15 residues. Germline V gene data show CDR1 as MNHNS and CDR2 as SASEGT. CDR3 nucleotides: TGTGCCAGCAGGGTAGATCAGGGGGCTTTGGACATTCAGTACTTC. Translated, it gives CASRVDQGALDIQYF.

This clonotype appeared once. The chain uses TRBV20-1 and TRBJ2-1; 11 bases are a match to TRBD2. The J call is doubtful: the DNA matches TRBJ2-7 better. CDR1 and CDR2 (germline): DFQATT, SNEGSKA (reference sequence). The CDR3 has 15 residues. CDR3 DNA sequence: TGCAGTGCTAGAGATTTAATAGCGGGAGGGTACGAGCAGTACTTC. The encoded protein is CSARDLIAGGYEQYF.

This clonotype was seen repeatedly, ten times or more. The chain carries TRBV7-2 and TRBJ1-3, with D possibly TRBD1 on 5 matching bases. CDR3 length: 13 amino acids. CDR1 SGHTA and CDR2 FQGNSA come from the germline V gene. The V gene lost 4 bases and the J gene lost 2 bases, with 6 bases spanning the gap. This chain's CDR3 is CASSWTPGNTIYF. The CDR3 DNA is TGTGCCAGCAGCTGGACACCTGGAAACACCATATATTTT.

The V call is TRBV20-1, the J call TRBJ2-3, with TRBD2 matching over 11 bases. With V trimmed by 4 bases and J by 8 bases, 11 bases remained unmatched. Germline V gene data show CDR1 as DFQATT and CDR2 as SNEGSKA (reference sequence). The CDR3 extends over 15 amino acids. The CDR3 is CSATLTGTSGFTQYF. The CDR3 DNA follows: TGCAGTGCTACTCTAACCGGGACTAGCGGCTTTACGCAGTATTTT.

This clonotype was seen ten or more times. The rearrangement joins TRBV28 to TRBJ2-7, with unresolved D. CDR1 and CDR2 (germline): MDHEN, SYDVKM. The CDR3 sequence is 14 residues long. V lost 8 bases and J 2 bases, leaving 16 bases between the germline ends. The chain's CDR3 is CASLPRVRAYEQYF. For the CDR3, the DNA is TGTGCCAGCCTTCCAAGGGTTAGGGCCTACGAGCAGTACTTC.